These T cell receptor beta chains were read from a single sample in a study of regulatory T cells in long-lasting Graves disease. TCRdb re-called the multiplex PCR reads with MiXCR, one entry per CDR3 protein. The data hold under 500,000 distinct CDR3 sequences, with over 15% observed a single time. Another study also made use of these data, one on T cells in Graves' hyperthyroidism and ophthalmopathy.

Sequences were derived from peripheral blood mononuclear cells (PBMCs), sampled at new diagnosis, from a patient treated with antithyroid drugs. These receptors were collected from a woman between 25 and 40 years old with Graves disease. Each CDR3 is given with its conserved first and last residue. A D gene is named only where the DNA matches it firmly. Clone size is given for some rows only: seen once, a few or many times, or a class if the clone is expanded.

d_gene | j_gene | v_gene | abundance | len | CDR3nt | CDR3aa
. | TRBJ2-7 | TRBV12-3/TRBV12-4 | many | 14 | TGTGCCAGCCGGGTAGAGGGAGCCTTCTACGAGCAGTACTTC | CASRVEGAFYEQYF
. | TRBJ1-4 | TRBV27 | . | 15 | TGTGCCAGCAGTCTATACAGTAGTCTAAATGAAAAACTGTTTTTT | CASSLYSSLNEKLFF
TRBD1 | TRBJ1-2 | TRBV28 | many | 14 | TGTGCCAGCAGTTCCCGGGACAGGGACTATGGCTACACCTTC | CASSSRDRDYGYTF
TRBD1 | TRBJ1-1 | TRBV9 | few | 14 | TGTGCCAGCAGCGCCAGACAGGGGGCCACTGAAGCTTTCTTT | CASSARQGATEAFF
TRBD1 | TRBJ2-7 | TRBV6-1 | many | 14 | TGTGCCAGCAGCTCGCGGGACAGGGTCTACGAGCAGTACTTC | CASSSRDRVYEQYF
. | TRBJ1-2 | TRBV6-1 | few | 14 | TGTGCCAGCAGGCCCGGGCGGGGGATCAGGGGCTACACCTTC | CASRPGRGIRGYTF
. | TRBJ2-2 | TRBV29-1 | many | 14 | TGCAGCGTTGGTGGCAGGACGAACACCGGGGAGCTGTTTTTT | CSVGGRTNTGELFF
TRBD2 | TRBJ2-1 | TRBV3-1 | many | 16 | TGTGCCAGCAGCCAAGGACTAGCGGGAGTTTTAGATGAGCAGTTCTTC | CASSQGLAGVLDEQFF
TRBD2 | TRBJ2-5 | TRBV19 | . | 16 | TGTGCCAGTAGTGATGGACTAGCGGGAGACCAAGAGACCCAGTACTTC | CASSDGLAGDQETQYF
. | TRBJ2-7 | TRBV6-2/TRBV6-3 | . | 11 | TGTGCCAGCATCTGGGGAAACGAGCAGTACTTC | CASIWGNEQYF
. | TRBJ1-1 | TRBV12-3/TRBV12-4 | many | 13 | TGTGCCAGCACCCGAAGGGGGGGCACTGAAGCTTTCTTT | CASTRRGGTEAFF
. | TRBJ2-3 | TRBV9 | . | 14 | TGTGCCAGCAGCGTAGAACACGGCACAGATACGCAGTATTTT | CASSVEHGTDTQYF
. | TRBJ2-7 | TRBV5-1 | many | 16 | TGCGCCAGCAGCCTAGGTACGAGGACAACTACCTACGAGCAGTACTTC | CASSLGTRTTTYEQYF